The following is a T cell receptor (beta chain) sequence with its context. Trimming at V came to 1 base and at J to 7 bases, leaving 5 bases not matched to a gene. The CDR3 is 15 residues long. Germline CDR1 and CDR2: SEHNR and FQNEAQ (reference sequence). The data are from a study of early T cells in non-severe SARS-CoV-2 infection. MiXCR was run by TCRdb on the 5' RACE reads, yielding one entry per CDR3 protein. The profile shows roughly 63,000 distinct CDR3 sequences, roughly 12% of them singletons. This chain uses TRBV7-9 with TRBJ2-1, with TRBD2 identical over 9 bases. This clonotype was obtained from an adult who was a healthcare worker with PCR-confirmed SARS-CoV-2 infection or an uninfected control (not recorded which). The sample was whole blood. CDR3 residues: CASSLEGSGSNEQFF. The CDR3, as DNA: TGTGCCAGCAGCTTAGAGGGTAGCGGGAGTAATGAGCAGTTCTTC.